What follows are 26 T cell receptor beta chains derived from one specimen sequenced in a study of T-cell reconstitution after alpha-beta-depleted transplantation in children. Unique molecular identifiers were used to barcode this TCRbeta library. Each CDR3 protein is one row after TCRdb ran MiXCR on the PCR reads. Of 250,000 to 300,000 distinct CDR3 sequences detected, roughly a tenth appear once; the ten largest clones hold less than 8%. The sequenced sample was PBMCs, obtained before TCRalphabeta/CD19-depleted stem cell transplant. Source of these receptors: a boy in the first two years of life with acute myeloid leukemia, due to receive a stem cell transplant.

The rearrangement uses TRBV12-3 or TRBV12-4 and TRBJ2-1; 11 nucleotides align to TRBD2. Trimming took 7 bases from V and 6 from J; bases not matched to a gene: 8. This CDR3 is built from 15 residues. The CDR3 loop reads CASTLSLAGGNEQFF. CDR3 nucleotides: TGTGCCAGCACCTTGAGTCTAGCGGGAGGCAATGAGCAGTTCTTC.

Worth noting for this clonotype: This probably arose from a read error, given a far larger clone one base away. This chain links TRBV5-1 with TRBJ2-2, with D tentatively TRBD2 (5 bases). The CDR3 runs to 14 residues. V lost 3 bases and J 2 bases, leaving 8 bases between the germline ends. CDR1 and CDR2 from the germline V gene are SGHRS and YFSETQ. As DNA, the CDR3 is TGCGCCAGCAGCTCCGGGATAAACACCGGGGAGCTGTTTTTT. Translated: CASSSGINTGELFF.

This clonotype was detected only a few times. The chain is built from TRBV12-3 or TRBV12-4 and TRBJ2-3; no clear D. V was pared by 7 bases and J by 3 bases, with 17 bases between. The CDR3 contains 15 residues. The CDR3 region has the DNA TGTGCCAGCATCCCGATGAGTGCCCTTACAGATACGCAGTATTTT. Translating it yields CASIPMSALTDTQYF.

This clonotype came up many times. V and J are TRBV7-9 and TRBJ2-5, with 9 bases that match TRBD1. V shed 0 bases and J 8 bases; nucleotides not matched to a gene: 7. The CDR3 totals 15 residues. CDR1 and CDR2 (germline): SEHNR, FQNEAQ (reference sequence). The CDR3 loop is CASSLAPGQGVTQYF. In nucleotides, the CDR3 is TGTGCCAGCAGCTTAGCTCCGGGACAGGGAGTTACCCAGTACTTC.

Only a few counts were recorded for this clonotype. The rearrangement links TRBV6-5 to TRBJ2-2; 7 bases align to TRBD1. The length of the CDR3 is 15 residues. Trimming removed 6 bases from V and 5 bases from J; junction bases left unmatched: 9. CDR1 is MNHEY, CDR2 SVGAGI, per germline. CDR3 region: CASSLPRTGTGELFF. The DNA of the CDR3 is TGTGCCAGCAGCCTCCCGAGGACAGGTACCGGGGAGCTGTTTTTT.

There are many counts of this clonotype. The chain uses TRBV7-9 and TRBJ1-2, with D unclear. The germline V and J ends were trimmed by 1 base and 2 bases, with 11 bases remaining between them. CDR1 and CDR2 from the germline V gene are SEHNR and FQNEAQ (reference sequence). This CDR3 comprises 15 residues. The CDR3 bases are TGTGCCAGCAGCTTAGTTCTTAGTCTGAACTATGGCTACACCTTC. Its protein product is CASSLVLSLNYGYTF.

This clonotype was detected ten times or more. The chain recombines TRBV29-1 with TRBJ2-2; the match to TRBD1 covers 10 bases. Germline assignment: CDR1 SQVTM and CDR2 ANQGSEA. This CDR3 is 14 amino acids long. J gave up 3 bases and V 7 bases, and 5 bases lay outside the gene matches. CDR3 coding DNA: TGCAGCGCCGCCGGGACAGGGGACACCGGGGAGCTGTTTTTT. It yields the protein CSAAGTGDTGELFF.

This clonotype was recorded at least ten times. The CDR3 here is CASRRGRGTVSYEQYF. The CDR3 DNA reads TGTGCCAGCAGGAGGGGGAGAGGGACAGTTTCCTACGAGCAGTACTTC. The genes are TRBV13 and TRBJ2-7; 7 bases agree with TRBD1. The V gene's germline CDR1 is PRHDT and CDR2 FYEKMQ (reference sequence). The CDR3 consists of 16 residues. With V trimmed by 6 bases and J by 1 base, 12 bases remained unmatched.

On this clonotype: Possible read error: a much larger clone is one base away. Here the CDR3 reads CASSFGRDRFLGVQYF. CDR3 in DNA: TGTGCCAGCAGTTTCGGAAGGGACAGATTCTTAGGGGTGCAGTACTTC. The chain is built from TRBV27 and TRBJ2-7; TRBD1 matches at 7 bases. CDR1 is MNHEY, CDR2 SMNVEV, per germline (reference sequence). The CDR3 contains 16 residues. The ends lost 3 bases at V and 9 bases at J; junction bases unmatched: 17.

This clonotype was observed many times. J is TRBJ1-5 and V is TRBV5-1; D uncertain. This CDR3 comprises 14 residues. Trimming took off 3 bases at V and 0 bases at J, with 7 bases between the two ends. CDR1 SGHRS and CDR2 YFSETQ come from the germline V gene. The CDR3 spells CASSWEPSNQPQHF. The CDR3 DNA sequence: TGCGCCAGCAGCTGGGAACCTAGCAATCAGCCCCAGCATTTT.

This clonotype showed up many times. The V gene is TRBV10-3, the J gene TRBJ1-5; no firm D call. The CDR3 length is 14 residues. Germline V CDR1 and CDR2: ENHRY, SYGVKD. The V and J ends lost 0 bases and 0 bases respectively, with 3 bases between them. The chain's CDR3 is CAISESFSNQPQHF. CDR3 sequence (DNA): TGTGCCATCAGTGAGTCTTTTAGCAATCAGCCCCAGCATTTT.

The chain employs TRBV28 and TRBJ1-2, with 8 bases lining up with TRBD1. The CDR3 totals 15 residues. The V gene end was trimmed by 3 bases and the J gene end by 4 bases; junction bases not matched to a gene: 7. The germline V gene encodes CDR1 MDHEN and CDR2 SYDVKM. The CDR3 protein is CASSFPGGPSYGYTF. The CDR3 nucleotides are TGTGCCAGCAGTTTCCCAGGGGGCCCTAGCTATGGCTACACCTTC.

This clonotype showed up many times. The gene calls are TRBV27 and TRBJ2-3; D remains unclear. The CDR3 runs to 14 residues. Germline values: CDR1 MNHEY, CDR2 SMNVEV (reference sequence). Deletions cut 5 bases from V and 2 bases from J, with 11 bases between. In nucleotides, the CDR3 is TGTGCCAGCAGTGGACGAACCCTCACAGATACGCAGTATTTT. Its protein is CASSGRTLTDTQYF.

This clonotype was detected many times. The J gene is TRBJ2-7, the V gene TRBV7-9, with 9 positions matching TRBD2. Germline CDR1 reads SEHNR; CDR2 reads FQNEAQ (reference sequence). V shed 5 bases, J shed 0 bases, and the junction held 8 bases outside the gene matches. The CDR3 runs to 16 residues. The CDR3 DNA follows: TGTGCCAGCAGCGGCTCCGGGGGACTAGCCTCCTACGAGCAGTACTTC. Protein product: CASSGSGGLASYEQYF.

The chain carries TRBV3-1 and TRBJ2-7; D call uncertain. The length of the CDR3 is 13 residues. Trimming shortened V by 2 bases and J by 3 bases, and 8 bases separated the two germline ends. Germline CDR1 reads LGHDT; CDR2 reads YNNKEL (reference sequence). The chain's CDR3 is CASSQYRDYEQYF. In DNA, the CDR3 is TGTGCCAGCAGCCAATATAGGGACTACGAGCAGTACTTC.

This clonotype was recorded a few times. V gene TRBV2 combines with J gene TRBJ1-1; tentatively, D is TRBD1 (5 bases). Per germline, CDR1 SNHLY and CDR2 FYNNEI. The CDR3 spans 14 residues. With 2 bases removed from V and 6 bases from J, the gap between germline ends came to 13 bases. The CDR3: CASSERWQGPEAFF. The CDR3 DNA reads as TGTGCCAGCAGTGAACGGTGGCAGGGCCCTGAAGCTTTCTTT. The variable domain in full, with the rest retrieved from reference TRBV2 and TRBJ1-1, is EPEVTQTPSHQVTQMGQEVILRCVPISNHLYFYWYRQILGQKVEFLVSFYNNEISEKSEIFDDQFSVERPDGSNFTLKIRSTKLEDSAMYFCASSERWQGPEAFFGQGTRLTVV.

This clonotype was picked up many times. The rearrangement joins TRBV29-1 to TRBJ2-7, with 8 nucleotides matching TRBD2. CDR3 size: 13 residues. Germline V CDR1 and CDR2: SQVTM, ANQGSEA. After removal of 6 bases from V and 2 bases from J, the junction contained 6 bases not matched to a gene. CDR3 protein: CSVSGRETYEQYF. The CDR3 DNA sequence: TGCAGCGTGTCCGGGAGGGAAACCTACGAGCAGTACTTC.

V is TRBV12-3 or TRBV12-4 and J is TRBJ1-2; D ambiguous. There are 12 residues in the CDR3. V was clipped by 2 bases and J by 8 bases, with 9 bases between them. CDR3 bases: TGTGCCAGCAGTTTATGGGTAGACGGCTACACCTTC. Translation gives CASSLWVDGYTF.

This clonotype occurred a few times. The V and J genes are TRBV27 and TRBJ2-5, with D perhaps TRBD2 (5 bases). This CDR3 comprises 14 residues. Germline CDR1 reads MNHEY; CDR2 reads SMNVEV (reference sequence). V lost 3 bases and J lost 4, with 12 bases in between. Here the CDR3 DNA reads TGTGCCAGCAGTTTCATTCGGACTCGAGAGACCCAGTACTTC. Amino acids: CASSFIRTRETQYF.

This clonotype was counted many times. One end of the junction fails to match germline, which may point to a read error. In DNA form, the CDR3 reads TGTGCCAGCAGTTTTCCCGGACCGGTTTTC. This codes for CASSFPGPVF. This rearrangement joins TRBV2 to TRBJ2-7; D unclear. The CDR3 is made up of 10 amino acids. CDR1 and CDR2 (germline): SNHLY, FYNNEI.

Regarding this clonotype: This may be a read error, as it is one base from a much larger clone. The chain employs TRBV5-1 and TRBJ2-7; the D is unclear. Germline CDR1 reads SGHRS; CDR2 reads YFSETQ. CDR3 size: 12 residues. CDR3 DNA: TGCGCCAGGAGCTCCAGACGGAACGAGCAGTACTTC. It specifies CARSSRRNEQYF.

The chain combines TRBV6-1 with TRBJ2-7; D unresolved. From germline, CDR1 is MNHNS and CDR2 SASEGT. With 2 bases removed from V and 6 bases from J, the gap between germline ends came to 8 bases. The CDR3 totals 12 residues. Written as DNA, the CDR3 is TGTGCCAGCAGTGAATGGGGTCGCGAGCAGTACTTC. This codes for CASSEWGREQYF.

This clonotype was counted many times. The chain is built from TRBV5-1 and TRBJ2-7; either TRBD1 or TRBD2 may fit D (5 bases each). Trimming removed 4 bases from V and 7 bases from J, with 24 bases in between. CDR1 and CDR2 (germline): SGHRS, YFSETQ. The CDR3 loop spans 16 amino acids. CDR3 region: CASSRLPGATLWEQYF. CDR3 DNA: TGCGCCAGCAGCAGACTACCCGGGGCCACTTTATGGGAGCAGTACTTC.

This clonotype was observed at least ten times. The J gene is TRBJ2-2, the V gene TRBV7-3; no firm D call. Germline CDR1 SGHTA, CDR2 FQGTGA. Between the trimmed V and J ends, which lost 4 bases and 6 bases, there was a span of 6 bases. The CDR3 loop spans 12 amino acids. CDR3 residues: CASSSLPGELFF. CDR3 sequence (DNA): TGTGCCAGCAGCTCCCTCCCCGGGGAGCTGTTTTTT.

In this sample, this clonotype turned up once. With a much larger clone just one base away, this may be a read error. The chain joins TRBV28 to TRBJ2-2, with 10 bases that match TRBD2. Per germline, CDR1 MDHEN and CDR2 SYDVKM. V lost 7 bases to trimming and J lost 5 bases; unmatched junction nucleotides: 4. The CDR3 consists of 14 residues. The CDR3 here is CASIPGLATGELFF. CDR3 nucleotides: TGTGCCAGCATCCCGGGACTAGCGACCGGGGAGCTGTTTTTT. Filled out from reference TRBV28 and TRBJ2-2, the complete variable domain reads DVKVTQSSRYLVKRTGEKVFLECVQDMDHENMFWYRQDPGLGLRLIYFSYDVKMKEKGDIPEGYSVSREKKERFSLILESASTNQTSMYLCASIPGLATGELFFGEGSRLTVL.

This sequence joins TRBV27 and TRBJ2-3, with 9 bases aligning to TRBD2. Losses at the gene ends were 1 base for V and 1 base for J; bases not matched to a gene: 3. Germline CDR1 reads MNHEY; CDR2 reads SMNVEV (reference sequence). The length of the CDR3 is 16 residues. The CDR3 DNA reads TGTGCCAGCAGTTTATTAGGCGGGGGGGGCACAGATACGCAGTATTTT. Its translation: CASSLLGGGGTDTQYF.